The clone carrying this TCR beta chain showed up just once. Its cognate antigen is unknown. The source of the sample is a study of human versus mouse CDR3 diversity and MHC coevolution. Here immunoSEQ multiplex PCR was the method, and the copy in TCRdb shows in-frame clones only, minus some. The repertoire consists of approximately 81,000 clones, with 80% to 95% occurring once and the leading ten covering approximately 1.5%. Overall study findings and caveats: Roughly six MHC II alleles selected the human T cells. Around 1.5 million TCR beta clonotypes were estimated for humans, the largest repertoire.

CDR1 is SGHTA and CDR2 is FQGTGA in the germline V gene. V lost 2 bases to trimming and J lost 0 bases, with 10 bases between them. This CDR3 spans 15 amino acids. The TCR comes from a person aged 25 to 69 in good health. This chain joins TRBV7-3 and TRBJ1-1; possible D gene TRBD1, 6 bases. The sequenced material came from naive CD4+ T cells from blood. Subset in this sample: CD45RO-negative CD62L-positive naive CD4 T cells. The CDR3 DNA reads TGTGCCAGCAGCTTACAGGGGACGTTGAACACTGAAGCTTTCTTT. This encodes CASSLQGTLNTEAFF. Based on the CDR3 plus reference TRBV7-3 and TRBJ1-1, the full variable domain is GAGVSQTPSNKVTEKGKYVELRCDPISGHTALYWYRQSLGQGPEFLIYFQGTGAADDSGLPNDRFFAVRPEGSVSTLKIQRTERGDSAVYLCASSLQGTLNTEAFFGQGTRLTVV.